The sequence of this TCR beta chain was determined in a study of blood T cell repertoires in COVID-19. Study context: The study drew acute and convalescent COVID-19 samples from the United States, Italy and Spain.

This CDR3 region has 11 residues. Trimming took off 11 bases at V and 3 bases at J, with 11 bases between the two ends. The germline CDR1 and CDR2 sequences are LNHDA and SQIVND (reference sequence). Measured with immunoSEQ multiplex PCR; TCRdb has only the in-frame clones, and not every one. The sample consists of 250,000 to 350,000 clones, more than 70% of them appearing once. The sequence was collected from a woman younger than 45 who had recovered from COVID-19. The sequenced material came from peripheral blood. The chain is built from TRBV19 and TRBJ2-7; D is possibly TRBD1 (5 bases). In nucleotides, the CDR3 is TGTGCCTCGGGCAGGGACTACGAGCAGTACTTC. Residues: CASGRDYEQYF.